Judged by abundance, the clone carrying this T cell receptor beta chain is large. Its target is not known. The library was designed around alpha chains, so this beta chain is a stray read whose abundance carries little weight. This sample is part of a study of spatial heterogeneity in lung cancer. Looking at the study overall: Across the raw uncorrected reads, a unique TCR and UMI combination was observed, on average, more than ten times.

Whole-study findings and limits: Tracking of tumor mutation counts was seen in expanded intratumoral alpha and beta TCR counts. Ubiquitous and regional expanded TCR counts tracked ubiquitous and regional nonsynonymous mutations, respectively.

Every molecule of TCR cDNA had its own unique molecular identifier. TCRdb re-called the 5' RACE reads through MiXCR, storing one row per CDR3 protein. The profile shows about 18,000 distinct CDR3 sequences, 8.5% to 10% of them singletons. Sample time point: sample taken at primary tumor resection. Whole RNA, isolated from tumor, nontumor lung or frozen PBMC, was sequenced without prior sorting. Germline V lookup: CDR1 KGHDR, CDR2 SFDVKD. This CDR3 is built from 14 residues. With 4 bases removed from V and 2 bases from J, the gap between germline ends came to 9 bases. The chain uses TRBV24-1 and TRBJ2-3; D unresolved. This TCR was recovered from a female donor with early-stage non-small cell lung cancer. Sequencing used lung tumor tissue, obtained at surgery. The CDR3 DNA follows: TGTGCCACCAGTGACTTGGGTCCCACAGATACGCAGTATTTT. Its translation is CATSDLGPTDTQYF.